One and the same sample provided the 17 T cell receptor beta chains below, sequenced in a study of blood T cell repertoires in COVID-19. Assay used: immunoSEQ multiplex PCR; TCRdb lists only in-frame clones, some missing. The data show around 250,000 clones, 80% to 90% seen once. Sequences were obtained from PBMCs or T cells enriched from blood (not recorded which). The source of these receptors is a man aged 25 to 45 with acute COVID-19.

The DNA of the CDR3 is TGTGCCAGCAGCCAAGCGGGACAGCGAAACTATGGCTACACCTTC. Translation gives CASSQAGQRNYGYTF. The chain joins TRBV3-1 (or the pseudogene TRBV3-2) to TRBJ1-2, with 7 bases aligning to TRBD1. The CDR3 is made up of 15 amino acids. Germline V lookup: CDR1 LGHDT, CDR2 YNNKEL (reference sequence). Unmatched junction bases numbered 4, after V lost 1 base and J lost 2 bases.

A few counts support this clone. The chain is built from TRBV2 and TRBJ1-2, with TRBD1 identical over 9 bases. The CDR3 loop spans 11 amino acids. The germline gives CDR1 SNHLY, CDR2 FYNNEI. V shed 8 bases, J shed 8 bases, and the junction held 3 bases outside the gene matches. In DNA, the CDR3 is TGTGCCAGCGGGACAGGGAAAGGCTACACCTTC. Translation gives CASGTGKGYTF.

This chain joins TRBV7-6 and TRBJ1-2; 8 bases align to TRBD1. There are 16 residues in the CDR3. CDR1 and CDR2 from the germline V gene are SGHVS and FNYEAQ. The J segment lost 3 bases and the V segment lost 1 base, leaving 7 bases of the junction unmatched. For the CDR3, the DNA is TGTGCCAGCAGCTTAGGAGGGACAGGAGTGGACTATGGCTACACCTTC. Translating gives CASSLGGTGVDYGYTF.

This chain links TRBV5-1 with TRBJ2-5; possible D gene TRBD2, 6 bases. CDR3 length: 15 amino acids. Germline V gene sequence: CDR1 SGHRS, CDR2 YFSETQ. V lost 2 bases, J lost 5 bases, and 16 bases lay in between. The CDR3 loop is CASSFFGGDGETQYF. In DNA form, the CDR3 reads TGCGCCAGCAGCTTTTTCGGCGGGGACGGGGAGACCCAGTACTTC.

The chain links TRBV30 to TRBJ2-1; D possibly corresponds to TRBD1 (5 bases). The CDR3 is 15 amino acids. Trimming pared 2 bases from V and 1 base from J, leaving 12 bases between. CDR1 is GTSNPN, CDR2 SVGIG, per germline (reference sequence). CDR3 DNA sequence: TGTGCCTGGAGTCCCGACAGTCCTTCCTACAATGAGCAGTTCTTC. Its translation: CAWSPDSPSYNEQFF.

The CDR3 reads CASSPTGEGHQPQHF. The CDR3 DNA reads TGTGCCAGCAGTCCGACAGGGGAAGGTCATCAGCCCCAGCATTTT. This chain uses TRBV9 with TRBJ1-5, with 8 bases lining up with TRBD1. The CDR3 consists of 15 residues. Germline-derived CDR1 and CDR2 are SGDLS and YYNGEE. J lost 5 bases, V lost 5 bases, and 9 bases had no gene match.

This clone was seen a single time. The chain recombines TRBV24-1 with TRBJ2-1, with 12 bases matching TRBD2. The V gene's germline CDR1 is KGHDR and CDR2 SFDVKD. V lost 3 bases and J lost 4; bases outside the gene matches: 3. The CDR3 contains 16 residues. The chain's CDR3 is CATSDPTSGGYNEQFF. The CDR3 DNA follows: TGTGCCACCAGTGATCCGACTAGCGGGGGATACAATGAGCAGTTCTTC.

The chain couples TRBV24-1 to TRBJ1-5; 10 nucleotides line up with TRBD1. V was pared by 9 bases and J by 6 bases, with 7 bases of the junction left unmatched. This CDR3 is 14 amino acids long. Looked up from germline, CDR1 is KGHDR and CDR2 is SFDVKD. Here the CDR3 reads CATSGTGEVQPQHF. Written as DNA, the CDR3 is TGTGCCACCTCCGGGACAGGGGAGGTTCAGCCCCAGCATTTT.

A remark on this clone: A read error may account for a junction end that differs from germline. The rearrangement joins TRBV5-1 to TRBJ2-2, with 7 positions matching TRBD2. The CDR3 loop spans 16 amino acids. Germline V lookup: CDR1 SGHRS, CDR2 YFSETQ. The CDR3 loop is CASSFREAASTGELFF. The CDR3 DNA is TGTGCCAGCAGCTTTCGGGAGGCCGCGAGCACCGGGGAGCTGTTTTTT.

In nucleotides, the CDR3 is TGTGCCAGTAGTATAGGGCGGTTAAACACTGAAGCTTTCTTT. It codes for CASSIGRLNTEAFF. This chain links TRBV19 with TRBJ1-1; D remains ambiguous. The V and J ends lost 1 base and 2 bases respectively, with 8 bases between them. CDR3 length: 14 residues. CDR1 and CDR2 (germline): LNHDA, SQIVND (reference sequence). Supplemented by reference TRBV19 and TRBJ1-1, the full variable domain reads DGGITQSPKYLFRKEGQNVTLSCEQNLNHDAMYWYRQDPGQGLRLIYYSQIVNDFQKGDIAEGYSVSREKKESFPLTVTSAQKNPTAFYLCASSIGRLNTEAFFGQGTRLTVV.

The V and J genes are TRBV14 and TRBJ1-5; D is unclear. Germline CDR1 SGHDN, CDR2 FVKESK. Trimming pared 0 bases from V and 3 bases from J, leaving 3 bases between. This CDR3 has 13 residues. The CDR3 DNA sequence: TGTGCCAGCAGCCAAGACTTCAATCAGCCCCAGCATTTT. The encoded protein is CASSQDFNQPQHF.

The chain is built from TRBV4-1 and TRBJ1-6; 9 nucleotides align to TRBD1. Losses at the gene ends were 4 bases for V and 7 bases for J; bases not matched to a gene: 5. This CDR3 contains 15 residues. Germline V gene data show CDR1 as MGHRA and CDR2 as YSYEKL. CDR3 sequence (DNA): TGCGCCAGCAGCCCGGGACAGGGTCAGAATTCACCCCTCCACTTT. Encoded protein: CASSPGQGQNSPLHF.

V usage is TRBV3-1 (or the pseudogene TRBV3-2) and J usage is TRBJ2-2; tentative D call: TRBD2 (5 bases). Germline loops: CDR1 LGHDT, CDR2 YNNKEL (reference sequence). Trimming took off 1 base at V and 4 bases at J, with 7 bases between the two ends. This CDR3 region has 14 residues. DNA of the CDR3: TGTGCCAGCAGCCAAGCGGCGGGCACCGGGGAGCTGTTTTTT. Residues: CASSQAAGTGELFF.

This chain connects TRBV9 to TRBJ2-1; 11 bases agree with TRBD1. The length of the CDR3 is 15 residues. Germline values: CDR1 SGDLS, CDR2 YYNGEE. V gave up 2 bases and J gave up 6 bases; unmatched junction bases: 4. DNA of the CDR3: TGTGCCAGCAGCGTCGGACAGGGGGCGGCCAATGAGCAGTTCTTC. This sequence encodes CASSVGQGAANEQFF.

In this sample, this clone turned up many times. V and J are TRBV7-2 and TRBJ1-1; D not certain. CDR1 and CDR2 from the germline V gene are SGHTA and FQGNSA. CDR3 size: 14 residues. The V end was cut by 4 bases, the J end by 11 bases, with 20 bases between. CDR3 in amino acids: CASSSTPYSTVAFF. Here the CDR3 DNA reads TGTGCCAGCAGCTCGACACCCTACTCCACTGTGGCTTTCTTT.

This clone was seen many times. V gene TRBV12-3 or TRBV12-4 combines with J gene TRBJ1-6, with 9 bases that match TRBD1. The junction had 10 bases not matched to a gene; V was cut back by 6 bases and J by 16 bases. This CDR3 region has 13 residues. CDR3 sequence: CASRFGTGSILHF. The DNA for the CDR3 is TGTGCCAGCAGGTTCGGGACAGGGAGTATACTCCACTTT.

The chain uses TRBV18 and TRBJ1-5; D gene ambiguous. Trimming left V 4 bases short and J 7 bases short, with 14 bases between. Germline V gene sequence: CDR1 KGHSH, CDR2 LQKENI. The CDR3 consists of 14 residues. The CDR3 DNA reads as TGTGCCAGCTCACTTAAGGAGGGAGACCAGCCCCAGCATTTT. It codes for CASSLKEGDQPQHF.